A selection of T cell receptor beta chains follows, all from one sample in a study of blood T cell repertoires in COVID-19. Here immunoSEQ multiplex PCR was the method, and the copy in TCRdb shows in-frame clones only, minus some. Here the sample spans a few hundred thousand clones, 70% to 90% being singletons. The sample comprised PBMCs or T cells enriched from blood (not recorded which). The receptors derive from a man aged 30 to 39 who had recovered from COVID-19. Each CDR3 is given without its conserved first and last residue. The order of the fields is V gene, J gene, clone size, CDR3 protein. Clone size appears in some rows only: once, few, many, or a class for an expanded clone.

>TRBV7-7|TRBJ2-5|once
ASSLARGQQETQY
>TRBV19|TRBJ2-5|.
ASSLDLGKATQY
>TRBV24-1|TRBJ1-3|.
ATSDFAVSSGNTIY
>TRBV18|TRBJ2-7|once
ASSPTALYEQY
>TRBV7-9|TRBJ2-7|.
ASSDSGTSQY
>TRBV5-6|TRBJ1-2|many
ASSLGQGNYGYT
>TRBV7-9|TRBJ2-5|.
ASSSRKETQY
>TRBV30|TRBJ1-6|.
AWSPDAGTGGFGVH
>TRBV5-1|TRBJ2-2|once
ASSYGTSGGTGELF
>TRBV7-8|TRBJ2-5|.
ASSTPGGFAGETQY
>TRBV19|TRBJ1-2|.
ASNNYRLDRSYGYT
>TRBV16|TRBJ1-5|.
ASSRQGNQPQH
>TRBV5-1|TRBJ1-4|.
ASSFSRDRSNEKLF
>TRBV5-1|TRBJ1-1|once
ASSWGREASSEAF
>TRBV7-2|TRBJ1-4|.
ASSFRPITGVPNEKLF
>TRBV25-1|TRBJ2-4|once
ASSPPSGDGVIQY
>TRBV27|TRBJ2-1|few
ASNPNPGLAALPSYNEQF
>TRBV15|TRBJ1-2|.
ATSRDISAGDGYT
>TRBV15|TRBJ2-5|.
ATSRDRDHLEYVWETQY
>TRBV7-9|TRBJ2-7|.
ASSSAGHEQY
>TRBV3-1/TRBV3-2|TRBJ2-2|few
ASTLRLNTGELF
>TRBV10-3|TRBJ1-2|.
AIGVSGTGERQGYT
>TRBV9|TRBJ1-2|.
ASSAGVQVRPYGYT
>TRBV4-1|TRBJ1-2|.
ASSQGTGGNYGYT
>TRBV15|TRBJ1-3|.
ATSRPGLGNTIY
>TRBV18|TRBJ2-7|.
ASSPPGQIYEQY
>TRBV5-1|TRBJ2-5|once
ASSSGESRGQETQY
>TRBV11-2|TRBJ1-5|.
ASSPGHGQPQH
>TRBV25-1|TRBJ2-7|.
ASSGGRWTGPYEQY
>TRBV7-2|TRBJ1-1|.
ASSLSGGMNTEAF
>TRBV12-3/TRBV12-4|TRBJ2-7|.
ASSSDTSYEQY
>TRBV10-1|TRBJ2-1|.
ASSPGSYNEQF